Below, 32 T cell receptor beta chains from the same sample are listed, as sequenced in a study of T cell changes during pregnancy in multiple sclerosis. Method: immunoSEQ multiplex PCR; TCRdb's copy keeps in-frame clones and lacks some. The sample carries more than 85,000 clones, more than 80% recorded once. Specimen: peripheral blood, collected in the second trimester of pregnancy. These receptor sequences come from a female donor with multiple sclerosis, enrolled in a pregnancy study.

This chain uses TRBV19 with TRBJ1-2; a possible D gene is TRBD1 (5 bases). This CDR3 is 14 amino acids long. V was trimmed by 6 bases and J by 3 bases, leaving 14 bases between them. The V gene's germline CDR1 is LNHDA and CDR2 SQIVND (reference sequence). The DNA of the CDR3 is TGTGCCAGTAGCCCGACAGACTCATACTATGGCTACACCTTC. Protein sequence: CASSPTDSYYGYTF.

This chain connects TRBV5-8 to TRBJ1-6; 8 nucleotides line up with TRBD1. This CDR3 comprises 16 residues. CDR1 and CDR2 from the germline V gene are SGHTS and YDEGEE. The ends lost 4 bases at V and 3 bases at J; junction bases unmatched: 6. As DNA, the CDR3 is TGTGCCAGCAGCCTCCCGGGACAGGACTATAATTCACCCCTCCACTTT. Its translation is CASSLPGQDYNSPLHF.

The chain employs TRBV7-9 and TRBJ2-1, with D tentatively TRBD2 (5 bases). The CDR3 runs to 14 residues. Germline V CDR1 and CDR2: SEHNR, FQNEAQ (reference sequence). V was clipped by 1 base and J by 2 bases, with 6 bases between them. CDR3 loop: CASSLGGPYNEQFF. CDR3 coding DNA: TGTGCCAGCAGCTTAGGCGGGCCCTACAATGAGCAGTTCTTC.

The chain uses TRBV9 and TRBJ1-1, with D perhaps matching TRBD1 (6 bases). V lost 2 bases and J lost 6, with 14 bases in between. The germline CDR1 and CDR2 sequences are SGDLS and YYNGEE. The CDR3 runs 14 residues. The CDR3: CASSVGQTTSEAFF. The CDR3 DNA reads as TGTGCCAGCAGCGTCGGACAGACAACATCTGAAGCTTTCTTT.

This CDR3 is CASSLVHGAGFETQYF. CDR3 DNA: TGTGCCAGCAGCTTGGTCCATGGGGCTGGGTTTGAGACCCAGTACTTC. The rearrangement uses TRBV7-9 and TRBJ2-5; D is possibly TRBD1 (5 bases). V lost 3 bases, J lost 5 bases, and 19 bases lay in between. Germline V gene lookup returns CDR1 SEHNR and CDR2 FQNEAQ (reference sequence). CDR3 length: 16 amino acids. The full variable domain, in which reference TRBV7-9 and TRBJ2-5 provide the parts outside the CDR3, is DTGVSQNPRHKITKRGQNVTFRCDPISEHNRLYWYRQTLGQGPEFLTYFQNEAQLEKSRLLSDRFSAERPKGSFSTLEIQRTEQGDSAMYLCASSLVHGAGFETQYFGPGTRLLVL.

This clone was observed a single time. The chain is built from TRBV28 and TRBJ1-2; 8 nucleotides agree with TRBD1. CDR3 length: 14 amino acids. Trimming at V came to 5 bases and at J to 4 bases, leaving 6 bases not matched to a gene. Per the germline V gene, CDR1 is MDHEN and CDR2 is SYDVKM. CDR3 coding DNA: TGTGCCAGCAGTCCCCAGGGGGCGTTCTATGGCTACACCTTC. This translates into CASSPQGAFYGYTF.

V is TRBV11-2 and J is TRBJ2-5; TRBD1 aligns across 11 bases. Losses at the gene ends were 1 base for V and 2 bases for J; bases not matched to a gene: 3. There are 16 residues in the CDR3. Germline loops: CDR1 SGHAT, CDR2 FQNNGV. The CDR3 DNA is TGTGCCAGCAGCTTAGGTGGACAGGGGGCACAAGAGACCCAGTACTTC. Amino acid sequence: CASSLGGQGAQETQYF.

In regard to this clone: Possible read error: a much larger clone is one base away. DNA of the CDR3: TGTGCCAGCAGGGACAGTCTGGAATTGCCCCAGCATTTT. The encoded protein is CASRDSLELPQHF. The J gene is TRBJ1-5, the V gene TRBV6-1, with D perhaps matching TRBD1 (6 bases). The CDR3 covers 13 residues. V lost 6 bases, J lost 9 bases, and 15 bases lay in between. The V gene's germline CDR1 is MNHNS and CDR2 SASEGT.

The chain employs TRBV5-1 and TRBJ1-5; D is uncertain. CDR1 and CDR2 (germline): SGHRS, YFSETQ. This CDR3 is built from 14 residues. Trimming shortened V by 0 bases and J by 6 bases, and 10 bases separated the two germline ends. The DNA of the CDR3 is TGCGCCAGCAGCTTGGGTCCAGAGGGTCAGCCCCAGCATTTT. It translates to CASSLGPEGQPQHF.

The chain is built from TRBV15 and TRBJ1-1; D gene uncertain. Germline CDR1 and CDR2: LNHNV and YYDKDF (reference sequence). Trimming stripped 1 base from V and 10 bases from J, with 7 bases between. CDR3 length: 11 residues. CDR3 sequence: CATSRGAGAFF. CDR3 DNA sequence: TGTGCCACCAGCAGAGGGGCTGGAGCTTTCTTT.

This clone was seen just once. The rearrangement uses TRBV5-1 and TRBJ2-5; the match to TRBD2 covers 9 bases. After removal of 2 bases from V and 5 bases from J, the junction contained 16 bases not matched to a gene. Per germline, CDR1 SGHRS and CDR2 YFSETQ. The CDR3 contains 18 residues. CDR3 DNA sequence: TGCGCCAGCAGCTTACTGGTGGAGCCGGGACTAGCTGGGGAGACCCAGTACTTC. It translates to CASSLLVEPGLAGETQYF.

This chain joins TRBV7-3 and TRBJ2-6, with 9 nucleotides matching TRBD1. The J segment lost 0 bases and the V segment lost 5 bases, leaving 8 bases of the junction unmatched. This CDR3 region has 18 residues. CDR1 is SGHTA and CDR2 is FQGTGA in the germline V gene. The DNA of the CDR3 is TGTGCCAGCAGCCAGGGTGGGACAGGGTCCTCTGGGGCCAACGTCCTGACTTTC. Translated, it gives CASSQGGTGSSGANVLTF.

This clone was recorded once. The chain employs TRBV4-2 and TRBJ2-3, with a weak D call TRBD2 (5 bases). V was pared by 0 bases and J by 1 base, with 11 bases between. The CDR3 consists of 16 residues. Germline CDR1 reads LGHNA; CDR2 reads YNFKEQ. CDR3 DNA sequence: TGTGCCAGCAGCCAAGATCGGAGTAGCGGCACAGATACGCAGTATTTT. It is translated as CASSQDRSSGTDTQYF.

The chain has TRBV7-9 and TRBJ2-4, with 7 positions matching TRBD1. CDR3 length equals 13 residues. The trim removed 6 bases at V and 8 bases at J, leaving 7 bases unmatched. Looked up from germline, CDR1 is SEHNR and CDR2 is FQNEAQ (reference sequence). The CDR3 DNA reads as TGTGCCAGCAGTGGGAAGGGGGCGGACATTCAGTACTTC. It specifies CASSGKGADIQYF.

V gene TRBV29-1 combines with J gene TRBJ1-3, with D unclear. This CDR3 is 15 amino acids long. Germline V gene data show CDR1 as SQVTM and CDR2 as ANQGSEA. With 6 bases removed from V and 0 bases from J, the gap between germline ends came to 15 bases. The CDR3 spells CSVKDRGSSGNTIYF. CDR3 DNA sequence: TGCAGCGTCAAAGATCGGGGATCCTCTGGAAACACCATATATTTT.

This chain joins TRBV29-1 and TRBJ2-1, with TRBD1 matching 7 bases. Trimming took 7 bases from V and 2 from J; bases not matched to a gene: 14. From germline, CDR1 is SQVTM and CDR2 ANQGSEA. The CDR3 is 16 residues long. The CDR3: CSAASTGAPTYNEQFF. In DNA form, the CDR3 reads TGCAGCGCCGCCTCTACAGGGGCGCCTACCTACAATGAGCAGTTCTTC.

The V call is TRBV6-1, the J call TRBJ1-1; TRBD1 might be the D (5 bases). The CDR3 is made up of 13 amino acids. Trimming took 4 bases from V and 2 from J, leaving 8 bases between them. The germline gives CDR1 MNHNS, CDR2 SASEGT. The CDR3 sequence is CASSVQGNTEAFF. The CDR3 nucleotides are TGTGCCAGCAGTGTGCAGGGCAACACTGAAGCTTTCTTT.

The gene calls are TRBV19 and TRBJ1-2, with 8 bases lining up with TRBD1. V lost 9 bases, J lost 4 bases, and 10 bases stayed unmatched. Germline CDR1 LNHDA, CDR2 SQIVND (reference sequence). The CDR3 covers 14 residues. CDR3 protein: CASKPRGQVYGYTF. In DNA, the CDR3 is TGTGCCAGCAAACCCAGGGGGCAGGTCTATGGCTACACCTTC. Together with reference TRBV19 and TRBJ1-2, the CDR3 gives the full variable domain: DGGITQSPKYLFRKEGQNVTLSCEQNLNHDAMYWYRQDPGQGLRLIYYSQIVNDFQKGDIAEGYSVSREKKESFPLTVTSAQKNPTAFYLCASKPRGQVYGYTFGSGTRLTVV.

CDR3 in amino acids: CASSLDRSLKNNEQFF. CDR3 DNA sequence: TGTGCCAGCAGCTTGGATCGGTCCTTGAAAAACAATGAGCAGTTCTTC. J is TRBJ2-1 and V is TRBV5-4; D is unresolved. Germline V gene data show CDR1 as SGHNT and CDR2 as YYREEE (reference sequence). Trimming cost V 0 bases and J 5 bases, with 15 bases left between them. This CDR3 region has 16 residues.

This clone was found once. The chain is built from TRBV5-5 and TRBJ2-3; 9 nucleotides line up with TRBD2. The germline gives CDR1 SGHKS, CDR2 YYEKEE (reference sequence). The junction had 8 bases not matched to a gene; V was cut back by 0 bases and J by 0 bases. The CDR3 runs to 18 residues. CDR3: CASSLVRLAGSSTDTQYF. CDR3 in DNA: TGTGCCAGCAGCTTGGTCCGGCTAGCGGGGTCTAGCACAGATACGCAGTATTTT.

The chain carries TRBV13 and TRBJ2-3; D is unclear. This CDR3 region has 13 residues. Deletions cut 2 bases from V and 6 bases from J, with 9 bases between. Germline V gives CDR1 PRHDT, CDR2 FYEKMQ (reference sequence). CDR3 amino acids: CASSLWASDTQYF. CDR3 DNA sequence: TGTGCCAGCAGCTTATGGGCCTCCGATACGCAGTATTTT. The full variable domain, rest sourced from reference TRBV13 and TRBJ2-3, is AAGVIQSPRHLIKEKRETATLKCYPIPRHDTVYWYQQGPGQDPQFLISFYEKMQSDKGSIPDRFSAQQFSDYHSELNMSSLELGDSALYFCASSLWASDTQYFGPGTRLTVL.

J is TRBJ2-3 and V is TRBV27, with 7 bases fitting TRBD2. This CDR3 has 15 amino acids. J gave up 1 base and V 5 bases, and 6 bases lay outside the gene matches. CDR1 and CDR2 (germline): MNHEY, SMNVEV (reference sequence). The DNA of the CDR3 is TGTGCCAGCAGTAAATGGGGAGGGGGCACAGATACGCAGTATTTT. Translating gives CASSKWGGGTDTQYF.

V usage is TRBV4-1 and J usage is TRBJ1-1, with a tentative D call TRBD1 (5 bases). Trimming cost V 4 bases and J 5 bases, with 14 bases left between them. Germline assignment: CDR1 MGHRA and CDR2 YSYEKL. The CDR3 runs to 14 residues. The CDR3 is CASSRQQGLTEAFF. The CDR3 DNA follows: TGCGCCAGCAGCCGACAGCAGGGTTTAACTGAAGCTTTCTTT.

The chain couples TRBV2 to TRBJ1-2, with D possibly TRBD1 on 5 matching bases. V gave up 4 bases and J gave up 3 bases, with 15 bases separating them. Germline CDR1 reads SNHLY; CDR2 reads FYNNEI. CDR3 length equals 15 residues. CDR3 region: CASSAPSLGDYGYTF. DNA of the CDR3: TGTGCCAGCAGTGCCCCCTCATTAGGGGACTATGGCTACACCTTC.

The CDR3 reads CASSLSRGPDYGYTF. Written as DNA, the CDR3 is TGTGCCAGCAGCCTTTCGAGGGGGCCGGACTATGGCTACACCTTC. J is TRBJ1-2 and V is TRBV6-5; 7 positions match TRBD1. The length of the CDR3 is 15 residues. The trim removed 6 bases at V and 3 bases at J, leaving 10 bases unmatched. The germline V gene has CDR1 MNHEY and CDR2 SVGAGI.

The chain carries TRBV7-8 and TRBJ2-3, with 15 bases matching TRBD2. With V trimmed by 3 bases and J by 7 bases, 8 bases remained unmatched. Germline values: CDR1 SGHVS, CDR2 FQNEAQ. The CDR3 contains 17 residues. The DNA of the CDR3 is TGTGCCAGCAGCTTTGGAAGGACTAGCGGGAGGGTATATACGCAGTATTTT. It yields the protein CASSFGRTSGRVYTQYF.

The gene calls are TRBV7-3 and TRBJ2-1; tentatively, D is TRBD1 (6 bases). Germline V gene sequence: CDR1 SGHTA, CDR2 FQGTGA. This CDR3 region has 13 residues. Trimming shortened V by 3 bases and J by 5 bases, and 8 bases separated the two germline ends. In DNA, the CDR3 is TGTGCCAGCAGCTTGGGGGCGAACAATGAGCAGTTCTTC. It specifies CASSLGANNEQFF.

V gene TRBV28 combines with J gene TRBJ1-5, with D unresolved. The germline V gene encodes CDR1 MDHEN and CDR2 SYDVKM. The CDR3 runs to 14 residues. The V gene lost 5 bases and the J gene lost 0 bases, with 8 bases spanning the gap. The CDR3 nucleotides are TGTGCCAGCAGTCGTAGATCTAGCAATCAGCCCCAGCATTTT. Residues: CASSRRSSNQPQHF.

The rearrangement links TRBV14 to TRBJ2-1; TRBD2 agrees at 7 bases. CDR3 length equals 14 residues. CDR1 is SGHDN, CDR2 FVKESK, per germline. V lost 2 bases and J lost 6; bases outside the gene matches: 4. The CDR3 protein is CASSQLAGGNEQFF. The DNA for the CDR3 is TGTGCCAGCAGCCAATTAGCGGGTGGCAATGAGCAGTTCTTC.

The chain links TRBV19 to TRBJ2-5, with 9 bases that match TRBD1. Germline V gene data show CDR1 as LNHDA and CDR2 as SQIVND (reference sequence). Trimming removed 3 bases from V and 2 bases from J; junction bases left unmatched: 4. The CDR3 contains 15 residues. In nucleotides, the CDR3 is TGTGCCAGTAGTATCGGACAGGGGCCTCAAGAGACCCAGTACTTC. Translating gives CASSIGQGPQETQYF.

The CDR3: CASSQLGGRTDTQYF. The DNA of the CDR3 is TGTGCCAGCAGCCAACTCGGCGGGAGGACAGATACGCAGTATTTT. The chain couples TRBV6-4 to TRBJ2-3, with 8 bases identical to TRBD2. This CDR3 region has 15 residues. J was trimmed by 3 bases and V by 6 bases; bases with no gene match: 8. CDR1 is MRHNA and CDR2 is SNTAGT in the germline V gene.

This chain uses TRBV28 with TRBJ1-2; 7 bases are shared with TRBD1. Germline CDR1 MDHEN, CDR2 SYDVKM. The V gene end was trimmed by 6 bases and the J gene end by 3 bases; junction bases not matched to a gene: 10. This CDR3 region has 15 residues. CDR3 loop: CASRPMTGKDYGYTF. The CDR3 nucleotides read TGTGCCAGCAGACCCATGACAGGGAAGGACTATGGCTACACCTTC.